This TCR beta chain was found in a study of PD-1 blockade in classical Hodgkin lymphoma. The study, taken as a whole, reports: In CD4+ cells, TCR diversity went up significantly by C4D1, but in CD8+ cells it did not. TCR diversity at baseline was reported to be reduced in newly diagnosed patients relative to healthy donors. Newly diagnosed and completely responding patients shared comparable baseline diversity.

Assay used: immunoSEQ multiplex PCR; TCRdb lists only in-frame clones, some missing. The sample has about 33,000 clones; about 72% are singletons. A note on this clone: The antigen is unknown.

CDR1 SGHVS and CDR2 FNYEAQ come from the germline V gene. Germline trimming cut 4 bases from V and 3 bases from J; bases unmatched to any gene: 6. This CDR3 has 15 amino acids. Time point given: cycle 4 day 1 (C4D1), after more than five weeks of nivolumab. Brentuximab vedotin exposure varied among the patients, all of whom had relapsed after autologous stem cell transplantation. Classification of best responses gave complete response, partial response or progressive disease. This specimen was peripheral blood mononuclear cells (PBMCs), taken before the fourth cycle of nivolumab. The chain is built from TRBV7-6 and TRBJ2-1; TRBD1 agrees at 7 bases. The receptor was derived from a human donor with classical Hodgkin lymphoma. The CDR3 nucleotides read TGTGCCAGCAGCTACAAACAGGGGTTCTACAATGAGCAGTTCTTC. It codes for CASSYKQGFYNEQFF. Supplemented by reference TRBV7-6 and TRBJ2-1, the full variable domain reads GAGVSQSPRYKVTKRGQDVALRCDPISGHVSLYWYRQALGQGPEFLTYFNYEAQQDKSGLPNDRFSAERPEGSISTLTIQRTEQRDSAMYRCASSYKQGFYNEQFFGPGTRLTVL.